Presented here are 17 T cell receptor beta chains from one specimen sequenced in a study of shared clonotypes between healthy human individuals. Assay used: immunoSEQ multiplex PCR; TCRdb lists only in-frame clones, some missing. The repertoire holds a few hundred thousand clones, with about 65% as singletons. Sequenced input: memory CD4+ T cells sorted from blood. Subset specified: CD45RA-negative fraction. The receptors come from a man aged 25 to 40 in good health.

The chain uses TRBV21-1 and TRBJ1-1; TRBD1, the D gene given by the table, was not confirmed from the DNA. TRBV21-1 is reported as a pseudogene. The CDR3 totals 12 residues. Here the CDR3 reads CAMQQGATEAFF. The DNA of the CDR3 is TGTGCCATGCAACAGGGGGCGACTGAAGCTTTCTTT.

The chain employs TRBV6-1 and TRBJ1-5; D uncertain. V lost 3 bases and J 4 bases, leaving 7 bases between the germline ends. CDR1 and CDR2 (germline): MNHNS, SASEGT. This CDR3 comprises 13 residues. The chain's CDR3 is CASSDTQNQPQHF. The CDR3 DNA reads TGTGCCAGCAGTGACACCCAGAATCAGCCCCAGCATTTT.

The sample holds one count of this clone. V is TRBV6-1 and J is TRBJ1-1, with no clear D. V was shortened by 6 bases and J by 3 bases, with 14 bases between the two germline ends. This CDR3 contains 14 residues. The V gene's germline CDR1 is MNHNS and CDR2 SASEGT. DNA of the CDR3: TGTGCCAGCAGGCAGGCCCTCGGAGACACTGAAGCTTTCTTT. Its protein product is CASRQALGDTEAFF.

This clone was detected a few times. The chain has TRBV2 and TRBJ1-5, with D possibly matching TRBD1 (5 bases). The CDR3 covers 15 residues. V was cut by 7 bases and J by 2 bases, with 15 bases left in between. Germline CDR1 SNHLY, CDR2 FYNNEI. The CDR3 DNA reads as TGTGCCAGCATGACCAGAAGGGGCGGCAATCAGCCCCAGCATTTT. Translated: CASMTRRGGNQPQHF.

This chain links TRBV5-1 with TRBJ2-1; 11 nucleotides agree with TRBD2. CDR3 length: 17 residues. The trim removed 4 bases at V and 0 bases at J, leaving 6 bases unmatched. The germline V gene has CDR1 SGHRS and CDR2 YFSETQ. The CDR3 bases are TGCGCCAGCAGCCTATTGACTAGCGGGGACTCCTACAATGAGCAGTTCTTC. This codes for CASSLLTSGDSYNEQFF. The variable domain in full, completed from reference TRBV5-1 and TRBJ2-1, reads KAGVTQTPRYLIKTRGQQVTLSCSPISGHRSVSWYQQTPGQGLQFLFEYFSETQRNKGNFPGRFSGRQFSNSRSEMNVSTLELGDSALYLCASSLLTSGDSYNEQFFGPGTRLTVL.

CDR3 DNA: TGTGCCAGCAGCTTCACGTACACCGGGGAGCTGTTTTTT. It yields the protein CASSFTYTGELFF. V usage is TRBV11-2 and J usage is TRBJ2-2; no clear D gene. Per germline, CDR1 SGHAT and CDR2 FQNNGV. The ends were cut back, 3 bases at V and 3 bases at J, with 5 bases in the middle. There are 13 residues in the CDR3.

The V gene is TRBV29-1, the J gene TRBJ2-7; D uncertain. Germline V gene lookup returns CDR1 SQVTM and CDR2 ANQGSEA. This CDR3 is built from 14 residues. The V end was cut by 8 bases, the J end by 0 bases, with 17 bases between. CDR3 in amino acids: CSPPCSSRSYEQYF. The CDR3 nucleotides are TGCAGCCCCCCTTGCTCGTCCCGCTCCTACGAGCAGTACTTC.

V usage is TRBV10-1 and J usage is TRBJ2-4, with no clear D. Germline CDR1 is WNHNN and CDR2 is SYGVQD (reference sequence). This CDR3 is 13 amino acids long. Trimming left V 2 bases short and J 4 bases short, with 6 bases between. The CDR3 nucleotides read TGCGCCAGCAGTGAGACTGGGAAAAACATTCAGTACTTC. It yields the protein CASSETGKNIQYF.

The CDR3 region is CASSFILDRNEKLFF. The CDR3 DNA reads as TGTGCCAGCAGCTTTATCCTGGACAGAAATGAAAAACTGTTTTTT. The chain has TRBV11-2 and TRBJ1-4; possible D gene TRBD1, 6 bases. CDR3 length: 15 amino acids. Trimming left V 3 bases short and J 5 bases short, with 13 bases between. Germline V gene lookup returns CDR1 SGHAT and CDR2 FQNNGV.

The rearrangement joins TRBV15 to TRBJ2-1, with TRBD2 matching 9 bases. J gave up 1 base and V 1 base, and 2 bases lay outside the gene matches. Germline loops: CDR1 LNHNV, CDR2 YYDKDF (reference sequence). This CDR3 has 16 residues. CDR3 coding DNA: TGTGCCACCAGCAGAGTTAGCGGGAGTTCCTACAATGAGCAGTTCTTC. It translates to CATSRVSGSSYNEQFF.

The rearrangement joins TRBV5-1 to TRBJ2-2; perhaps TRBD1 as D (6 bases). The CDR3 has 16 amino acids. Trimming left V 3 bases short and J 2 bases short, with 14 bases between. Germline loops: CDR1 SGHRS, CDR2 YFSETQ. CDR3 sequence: CASSSKPDSNTGELFF. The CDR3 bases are TGCGCCAGCAGCTCCAAACCGGACAGTAACACCGGGGAGCTGTTTTTT.

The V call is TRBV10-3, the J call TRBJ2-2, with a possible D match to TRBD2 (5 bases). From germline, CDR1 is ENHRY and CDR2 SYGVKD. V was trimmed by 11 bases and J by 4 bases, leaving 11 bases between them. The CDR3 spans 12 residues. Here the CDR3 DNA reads TGTGCCGCCGCGGGCGTCACCGGGGAGCTGTTTTTT. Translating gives CAAAGVTGELFF.

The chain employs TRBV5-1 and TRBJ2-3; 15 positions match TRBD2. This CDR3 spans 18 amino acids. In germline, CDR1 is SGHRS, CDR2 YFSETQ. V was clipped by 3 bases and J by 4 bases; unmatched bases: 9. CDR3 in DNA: TGCGCCAGCAGCTCAGGACTAGCGGGAGGGCCTAAGGCAGATACGCAGTATTTT. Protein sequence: CASSSGLAGGPKADTQYF.

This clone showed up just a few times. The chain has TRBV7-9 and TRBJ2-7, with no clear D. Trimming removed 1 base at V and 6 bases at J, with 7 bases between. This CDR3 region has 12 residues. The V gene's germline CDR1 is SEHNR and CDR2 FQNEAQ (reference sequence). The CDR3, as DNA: TGTGCCAGCAGCTTAGAGCTGATCGAGCAGTACTTC. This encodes CASSLELIEQYF.

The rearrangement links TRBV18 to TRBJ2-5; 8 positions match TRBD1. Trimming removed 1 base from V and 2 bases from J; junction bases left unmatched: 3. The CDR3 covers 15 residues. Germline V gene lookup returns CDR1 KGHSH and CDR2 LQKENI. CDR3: CASSPLGTGQETQYF. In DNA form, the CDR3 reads TGTGCCAGCTCACCACTCGGGACAGGTCAAGAGACCCAGTACTTC.

CDR3 sequence reads: CASSLGPNEKLFF. The DNA of the CDR3 is TGTGCCAGCAGTTTAGGGCCTAATGAAAAACTGTTTTTT. This chain joins TRBV28 and TRBJ1-4; D not resolved. This CDR3 has 13 residues. V was clipped by 2 bases and J by 3 bases, with 4 bases between them. The germline gives CDR1 MDHEN, CDR2 SYDVKM.

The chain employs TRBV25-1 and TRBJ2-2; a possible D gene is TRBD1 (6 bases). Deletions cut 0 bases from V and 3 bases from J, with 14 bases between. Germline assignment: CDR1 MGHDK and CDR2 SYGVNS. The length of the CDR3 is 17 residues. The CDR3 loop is CASSEYPGAGDTGELFF. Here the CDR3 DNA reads TGTGCCAGCAGTGAATATCCCGGCGCAGGGGACACCGGGGAGCTGTTTTTT.